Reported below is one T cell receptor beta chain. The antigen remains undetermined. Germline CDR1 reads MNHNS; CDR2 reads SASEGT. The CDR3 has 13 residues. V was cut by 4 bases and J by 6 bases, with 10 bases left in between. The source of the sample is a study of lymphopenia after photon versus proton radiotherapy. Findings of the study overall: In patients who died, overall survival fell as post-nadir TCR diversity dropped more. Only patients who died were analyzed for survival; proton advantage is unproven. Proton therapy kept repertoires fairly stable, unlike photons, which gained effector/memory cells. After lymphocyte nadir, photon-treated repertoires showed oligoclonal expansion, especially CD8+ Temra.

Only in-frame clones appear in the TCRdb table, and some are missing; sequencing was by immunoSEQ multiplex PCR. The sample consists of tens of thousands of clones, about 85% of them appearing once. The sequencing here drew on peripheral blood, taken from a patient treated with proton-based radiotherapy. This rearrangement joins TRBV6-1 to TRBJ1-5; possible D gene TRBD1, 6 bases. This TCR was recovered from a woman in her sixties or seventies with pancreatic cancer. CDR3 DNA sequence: TGTGCCAGCAGTGTTCCAGGGGCTCAGCCCCAGCATTTT. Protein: CASSVPGAQPQHF.